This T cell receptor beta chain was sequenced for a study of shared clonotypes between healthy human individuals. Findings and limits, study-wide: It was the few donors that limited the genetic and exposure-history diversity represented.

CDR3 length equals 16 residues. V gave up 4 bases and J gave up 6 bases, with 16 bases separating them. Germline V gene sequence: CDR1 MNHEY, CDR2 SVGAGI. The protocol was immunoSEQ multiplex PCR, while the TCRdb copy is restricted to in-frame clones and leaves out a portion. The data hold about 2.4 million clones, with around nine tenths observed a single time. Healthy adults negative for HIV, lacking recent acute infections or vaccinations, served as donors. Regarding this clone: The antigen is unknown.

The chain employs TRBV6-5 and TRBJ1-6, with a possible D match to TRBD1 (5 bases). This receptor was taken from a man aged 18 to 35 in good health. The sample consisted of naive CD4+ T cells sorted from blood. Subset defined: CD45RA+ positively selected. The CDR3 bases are TGTGCCAGCAGTTCGAGACGGGGGTCTGGTAATTCACCCCTCCACTTT. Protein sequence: CASSSRRGSGNSPLHF.